This T cell receptor (beta chain) was identified in a study of T cell responses to AZD1222 COVID-19 vaccine. Across the whole study: Second-dose schedules of about 4 or about 12 weeks were combined.

The study's findings and limits: Clonal diversity was possibly underestimated, and white British individuals and females predominated among donors. Spike-specific TCR breadth and depth were elevated following two AZD1222 doses.

Sequencing used immunoSEQ multiplex PCR; TCRdb keeps in-frame clones, though not all of them. In the table there are 95,000 to 110,000 clones, roughly 87% of which are singletons. As concerns this clone: No antigen is known for it.

There are 16 residues in the CDR3. V was pared by 4 bases and J by 0 bases, with 10 bases between. Looked up from germline, CDR1 is MNHEY and CDR2 is SVGAGI. The starting material was peripheral blood, obtained on day 0 of AZD1222 vaccination. The origin of this receptor is an adult in good health. The chain carries TRBV6-5 and TRBJ1-6; D possibly corresponds to TRBD1 (5 bases). The CDR3 DNA follows: TGTGCCAGCAGTTTAGGGGCCAGCTCCTATAATTCACCCCTCCACTTT. Its translation: CASSLGASSYNSPLHF.